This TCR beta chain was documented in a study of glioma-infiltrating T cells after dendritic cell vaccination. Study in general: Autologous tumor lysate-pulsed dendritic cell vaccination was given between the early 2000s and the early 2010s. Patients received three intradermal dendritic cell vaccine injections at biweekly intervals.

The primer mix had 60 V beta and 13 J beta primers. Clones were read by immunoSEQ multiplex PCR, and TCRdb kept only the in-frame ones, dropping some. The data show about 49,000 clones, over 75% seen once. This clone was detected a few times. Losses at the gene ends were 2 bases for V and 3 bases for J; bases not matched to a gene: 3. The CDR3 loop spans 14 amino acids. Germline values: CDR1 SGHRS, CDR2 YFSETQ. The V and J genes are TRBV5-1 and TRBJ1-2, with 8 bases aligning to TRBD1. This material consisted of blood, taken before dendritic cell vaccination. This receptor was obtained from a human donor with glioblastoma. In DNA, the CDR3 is TGCGCCAGCAGCTTTGGACAGGGCGACTATGGCTACACCTTC. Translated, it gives CASSFGQGDYGYTF.